The following is a TCR beta chain sequence with its context. Antigen specificity is unknown. The source of the sample is a study of cytomegalovirus exposure and HLA in healthy donors. The overall study: It was reported in a later analysis that the 120 or so validation repertoires used the same platform as the approximately 670 first-cohort repertoires.

Study results and limitations: For cytomegalovirus status, the classifier reportedly gave diagnoses with high specificity and sensitivity. The study found most TCR sequences rare, yet found some public TCRs in many donors. Testing in vitro showed a few CMV-associated chains specific for CMV antigens.

The method was immunoSEQ multiplex PCR; TCRdb's version includes in-frame clones alone and lacks a portion of them. The repertoire holds around 200,000 clones, with 88% as singletons. The sequenced sample was PBMCs. This clonotype was sampled from a woman between 18 and 30 years old in good health and CMV-seronegative.

The CDR3 is CASSPSTGYGELFF. The DNA of the CDR3 is TGTGCCAGCTCACCATCGACAGGGTACGGGGAGCTGTTTTTT. This chain joins TRBV18 and TRBJ2-2; TRBD1 matches at 7 bases. From germline, CDR1 is KGHSH and CDR2 LQKENI. The CDR3 runs to 14 residues. The V and J ends lost 2 bases and 7 bases, in that order; junction bases with no gene match: 4.